Following are 31 T cell receptor beta chains from one sample sequenced in a study of T cells in Graves' hyperthyroidism and ophthalmopathy. Authors of the study amplified TCR beta CDR3 regions from RNA transcripts. Initially, a first-round RT-PCR of the TCR CDR3 employed the HTBI primer set. Each CDR3 protein is one row after TCRdb ran MiXCR on the multiplex PCR reads. The repertoire holds 650,000 to 750,000 distinct CDR3 sequences, with 11% to 15% as singletons. The material sequenced was blood. All receptors come from a woman aged 18-29 years with Graves' hyperthyroidism.

There are many counts of this clonotype. The chain joins TRBV11-2 to TRBJ2-2, with D hard to call. V lost 2 bases to trimming and J lost 6 bases, with 16 bases between them. Germline CDR1 is SGHAT and CDR2 is FQNNGV. The CDR3 is made up of 16 amino acids. The CDR3 DNA follows: TGTGCCAGCAGCTTATCACTAAGCCCTCCTTCCGGGGAGCTGTTTTTT. Protein: CASSLSLSPPSGELFF.

This clonotype was picked up many times. The chain employs TRBV20-1 and TRBJ2-1; maybe TRBD2 (5 bases). The CDR3 has 13 residues. V was trimmed by 6 bases and J by 3 bases, leaving 12 bases between them. Germline CDR1 reads DFQATT; CDR2 reads SNEGSKA (reference sequence). The CDR3 spells CSAHRGLYNEQFF. The CDR3 DNA reads as TGCAGTGCGCATCGGGGTCTCTACAATGAGCAGTTCTTC.

This clonotype appeared many times. The chain links TRBV20-1 to TRBJ2-3; 10 bases are a match to TRBD2. CDR3 length: 18 residues. The V gene's germline CDR1 is DFQATT and CDR2 SNEGSKA (reference sequence). With V trimmed by 6 bases and J by 0 bases, 15 bases remained unmatched. CDR3 in DNA: TGCAGTGCCAAACCGACTAGCGGGCTTACAACTAGCACAGATACGCAGTATTTT. Its protein is CSAKPTSGLTTSTDTQYF.

This clonotype has more than one count but fewer than ten. The rearrangement links TRBV13 to TRBJ1-1, with 7 bases matching TRBD1. The J segment lost 8 bases and the V segment lost 5 bases, leaving 5 bases of the junction unmatched. This CDR3 region has 12 residues. In germline, CDR1 is PRHDT, CDR2 FYEKMQ (reference sequence). The CDR3 reads CASSTGTAEAFF. DNA for the CDR3: TGTGCCAGCAGCACCGGGACAGCCGAAGCTTTCTTT.

In the case of this clonotype: With a much larger clone just one base away, this may be a read error. The gene calls are TRBV4-2 and TRBJ2-1; possibly TRBD1 for D (6 bases). Germline V gene lookup returns CDR1 LGHNA and CDR2 YNFKEQ. The CDR3 covers 13 residues. V gave up 1 base and J gave up 7 bases, with 8 bases separating them. CDR3 sequence reads: CASSQGQENEQFF. The CDR3 nucleotides are TGTGCCAGCAGCCAAGGACAGGAAAATGAGCAGTTCTTC.

This clonotype has ten or more counts. V gene TRBV6-1 combines with J gene TRBJ2-7; 10 bases fit TRBD1. Germline V gene sequence: CDR1 MNHNS, CDR2 SASEGT. V lost 6 bases to trimming and J lost 0 bases; unmatched junction nucleotides: 8. The CDR3 contains 16 residues. CDR3 protein: CASRTAGTGDSYEQYF. In DNA form, the CDR3 reads TGTGCCAGCAGAACCGCCGGGACAGGGGACTCCTACGAGCAGTACTTC.

This clonotype was recorded at least ten times. The rearrangement uses TRBV2 and TRBJ2-5, with a weak D call TRBD2 (7 bases). Per germline, CDR1 SNHLY and CDR2 FYNNEI. The CDR3 is 18 residues long. Trimming left V 4 bases short and J 1 base short, with 22 bases between. The CDR3: CASSGEGGYSVPQETQYF. CDR3 sequence (DNA): TGTGCCAGCAGTGGAGAGGGGGGGTATAGCGTCCCCCAAGAGACCCAGTACTTC.

The V call is TRBV30, the J call TRBJ2-1; TRBD2 aligns across 7 bases. The germline gives CDR1 GTSNPN, CDR2 SVGIG (reference sequence). The CDR3 runs to 13 residues. Losses at the gene ends were 2 bases for V and 9 bases for J; bases not matched to a gene: 7. The CDR3 loop is CAWSLIGGGEQFF. The CDR3 DNA follows: TGTGCCTGGAGTCTCATCGGCGGGGGTGAGCAGTTCTTC.

About this clonotype: A much larger clone differs by one base, so this may be a read error. The conserved phenylalanine or tryptophan normally closing the CDR3 is absent here, so this likely arose from a read error. The V gene is TRBV7-9, the J gene TRBJ2-7; 9 bases are shared with TRBD1. The trim removed 4 bases at V and 3 bases at J, leaving 10 bases unmatched. The CDR3 is made up of 16 amino acids. The germline gives CDR1 SEHNR, CDR2 FQNEAQ (reference sequence). CDR3 loop: CASSSPPGTGNYEQYL. CDR3 coding DNA: TGTGCCAGCAGCTCGCCCCCCGGGACAGGGAACTACGAGCAGTACCTC.

This clonotype was seen a single time. The rearrangement links TRBV27 to TRBJ2-2; TRBD2 might be the D (5 bases). Germline CDR1 and CDR2: MNHEY and SMNVEV (reference sequence). CDR3 length: 15 residues. V lost 3 bases, J lost 3 bases, and 11 bases lay in between. The CDR3, as DNA: TGTGCCAGCAGTTTCCGGACTTATTACACCGGGGAGCTGTTTTTT. Translating it yields CASSFRTYYTGELFF.

The chain links TRBV24-1 to TRBJ2-4; TRBD1 matches at 8 bases. Germline CDR1 and CDR2: KGHDR and SFDVKD. CDR3 size: 14 residues. Unmatched junction bases numbered 10, after V lost 3 bases and J lost 13 bases. CDR3 in amino acids: CATSDPGTGPRQYF. Here the CDR3 DNA reads TGTGCCACCAGTGATCCCGGGACAGGACCAAGACAGTACTTC.

This clonotype occurred a few times. The chain carries TRBV30 and TRBJ2-2, with D tentatively TRBD2 (5 bases). V was trimmed by 2 bases and J by 1 base, leaving 8 bases between them. From germline, CDR1 is GTSNPN and CDR2 SVGIG (reference sequence). The CDR3 is 14 amino acids. The CDR3 here is CAWSLLGNTGELFF. In DNA, the CDR3 is TGTGCCTGGAGTCTACTAGGGAACACCGGGGAGCTGTTTTTT. Full variable domain (rest looked up from reference TRBV30 and TRBJ2-2): SQTIHQWPATLVQPVGSPLSLECTVEGTSNPNLYWYRQAAGRGLQLLFYSVGIGQISSEVPQNLSASRPQDRQFILSSKKLLLSDSGFYLCAWSLLGNTGELFFGEGSRLTVL.

This clonotype was recorded many times. V gene TRBV19 combines with J gene TRBJ2-7, with 8 bases lining up with TRBD1. Per the germline V gene, CDR1 is LNHDA and CDR2 is SQIVND (reference sequence). V lost 1 base to trimming and J lost 2 bases; unmatched junction nucleotides: 4. The CDR3 length is 15 residues. The CDR3 DNA reads as TGTGCCAGTAGTATAGGCCGGGACAGGACCTACGAGCAGTACTTC. This gives the protein CASSIGRDRTYEQYF. The variable domain in full, completed from reference TRBV19 and TRBJ2-7, reads DGGITQSPKYLFRKEGQNVTLSCEQNLNHDAMYWYRQDPGQGLRLIYYSQIVNDFQKGDIAEGYSVSREKKESFPLTVTSAQKNPTAFYLCASSIGRDRTYEQYFGPGTRLTVT.

Worth noting for this clonotype: The missing conserved phenylalanine or tryptophan at the end of this CDR3 makes a read error likely. The CDR3 region is CASSSNPAGQGPQETQYL. CDR3 coding DNA: TGCGCCAGCAGCTCCAACCCAGCGGGACAGGGACCGCAAGAGACCCAGTACCTC. J is TRBJ2-5 and V is TRBV5-1; 9 bases agree with TRBD1. This CDR3 is built from 18 residues. CDR1 is SGHRS and CDR2 is YFSETQ in the germline V gene. V was clipped by 3 bases and J by 2 bases; unmatched bases: 14.

This clonotype was counted at least ten times. The rearrangement links TRBV11-2 to TRBJ2-7; D gene uncertain. Per germline, CDR1 SGHAT and CDR2 FQNNGV. Trimming removed 5 bases from V and 2 bases from J, with 13 bases in between. The CDR3 has 14 residues. CDR3 sequence (DNA): TGTGCCAGCAGCCTATTCGTGGCTCCCTACGAGCAGTACTTC. Translation: CASSLFVAPYEQYF.

The chain uses TRBV12-3 or TRBV12-4 and TRBJ1-6; D is ambiguous. This CDR3 contains 13 residues. V dropped 6 bases and J dropped 9 bases, with 12 bases sitting between them. The CDR3 here is CASRCETGSPLHF. In DNA, the CDR3 is TGTGCCAGCAGATGTGAGACGGGTTCACCCCTCCACTTT.

The CDR3 spells CASSSGLKNRYEQYF. In DNA form, the CDR3 reads TGTGCCAGCAGTTCTGGACTGAAAAATAGGTACGAGCAGTACTTC. The chain is built from TRBV28 and TRBJ2-7; maybe TRBD2 (5 bases). Trimming removed 4 bases from V and 4 bases from J, with 17 bases in between. The CDR3 covers 15 residues. CDR1 is MDHEN and CDR2 is SYDVKM in the germline V gene.

Many counts were recorded for this clonotype. The CDR3 is CAISEPGTRSYNEQFF. For the CDR3, the DNA is TGTGCCATCAGTGAGCCCGGGACTCGTTCCTACAATGAGCAGTTCTTC. The chain combines TRBV10-3 with TRBJ2-1; D is perhaps TRBD2 (6 bases). The V gene's germline CDR1 is ENHRY and CDR2 SYGVKD. The V end lost 2 bases, the J end lost 1 base, and 12 bases lay between the germline ends. The CDR3 contains 16 residues.

There are many counts of this clonotype. V gene TRBV3-1 combines with J gene TRBJ1-3; D ambiguous. Between the trimmed V and J ends, which lost 3 bases and 3 bases, there was a span of 12 bases. Germline V gene data show CDR1 as LGHDT and CDR2 as YNNKEL (reference sequence). CDR3 length equals 15 residues. CDR3 DNA: TGTGCCAGCAGCCATTCCGGGTCGGGTGGAAACACCATATATTTT. Translating gives CASSHSGSGGNTIYF.

The V and J genes are TRBV27 and TRBJ2-7, with a tentative D call TRBD1 (6 bases). V was clipped by 2 bases and J by 3 bases, with 11 bases between them. The CDR3 consists of 14 residues. CDR1 is MNHEY, CDR2 SMNVEV, per germline (reference sequence). DNA for the CDR3: TGTGCCAGCAGTTTACAGGGGCCGGGCTACGAGCAGTACTTC. As protein: CASSLQGPGYEQYF.

This clonotype was detected ten times or more. The chain joins TRBV13 to TRBJ2-7, with 12 bases fitting TRBD2. The CDR3 spans 16 residues. With V trimmed by 5 bases and J by 4 bases, 9 bases remained unmatched. Germline-derived CDR1 and CDR2 are PRHDT and FYEKMQ (reference sequence). Here the CDR3 DNA reads TGTGCCAGCAGCACCCGGACTAGCGGGACCATATACGAGCAGTACTTC. Its translation is CASSTRTSGTIYEQYF. The entire variable domain, with the rest obtained from reference TRBV13 and TRBJ2-7, is as follows: AAGVIQSPRHLIKEKRETATLKCYPIPRHDTVYWYQQGPGQDPQFLISFYEKMQSDKGSIPDRFSAQQFSDYHSELNMSSLELGDSALYFCASSTRTSGTIYEQYFGPGTRLTVT.

This clonotype occurred once. The rearrangement uses TRBV7-2 and TRBJ2-4; 11 nucleotides line up with TRBD1. The J call could be wrong; TRBJ2-1 is a better fit for the DNA end. In germline, CDR1 is SGHTA, CDR2 FQGNSA. The CDR3 has 15 residues. The chain's CDR3 is CASSLVGTGGNIQFF. The CDR3 DNA sequence: TGTGCCAGCAGCTTGGTTGGGACAGGGGGAAACATTCAGTTCTTC.

This clonotype has at least ten counts. V usage is TRBV4-1 and J usage is TRBJ2-3; a possible D gene is TRBD2 (7 bases). This CDR3 spans 15 amino acids. Trimming pared 2 bases from V and 2 bases from J, leaving 11 bases between. Germline V gene data show CDR1 as MGHRA and CDR2 as YSYEKL. The CDR3 nucleotides read TGCGCCAGCAGCCAACAGGGGACTACCACAGATACGCAGTATTTT. Its protein product is CASSQQGTTTDTQYF.

In its sample, this clonotype was seen many times. This chain uses TRBV7-9 with TRBJ2-1; TRBD2 might be the D (6 bases). The CDR3 sequence is 17 residues long. Germline V CDR1 and CDR2: SEHNR, FQNEAQ (reference sequence). V gave up 2 bases and J gave up 5 bases, with 19 bases separating them. The CDR3 reads CASSLKFRLVADNEQFF. In DNA, the CDR3 is TGTGCCAGCAGCTTAAAGTTTCGGCTAGTAGCGGACAATGAGCAGTTCTTC.

This chain links TRBV12-3 or TRBV12-4 with TRBJ1-5; no definite D call. This CDR3 is built from 12 residues. V was shortened by 10 bases and J by 0 bases, with 7 bases between the two germline ends. The CDR3 here is CATQVSNQPQHF. The DNA of the CDR3 is TGTGCCACTCAGGTTAGCAATCAGCCCCAGCATTTT.

V usage is TRBV30 and J usage is TRBJ2-5, with D hard to call. The CDR3 spans 11 residues. The germline gives CDR1 GTSNPN, CDR2 SVGIG (reference sequence). Trimming shortened V by 4 bases and J by 5 bases, and 8 bases separated the two germline ends. CDR3 amino acids: CAWKGSETQYF. The CDR3 DNA reads TGTGCCTGGAAGGGATCGGAGACCCAGTACTTC.

This clonotype was picked up a small number of times. One base away lies a much larger clone, so this may be a sequencing read error. CDR3 residues: CASSLGGRRYFGANVLTF. In DNA form, the CDR3 reads TGTGCCAGCAGTTTAGGGGGCAGACGCTACTTTGGGGCCAACGTCCTGACTTTC. The V gene is TRBV28, the J gene TRBJ2-6, with D tentatively TRBD1 (6 bases). CDR1 MDHEN and CDR2 SYDVKM come from the germline V gene. V was clipped by 2 bases and J by 3 bases, with 17 bases between them. The CDR3 is made up of 18 amino acids.

This clonotype has at least ten counts. The chain recombines TRBV7-2 with TRBJ2-1; 11 bases match TRBD2. CDR3 size: 16 residues. The V gene's germline CDR1 is SGHTA and CDR2 FQGNSA. Trimming cost V 1 base and J 10 bases; bases outside gene matches: 9. The CDR3 is CASSLEGTSGASEQFF. In nucleotides, the CDR3 is TGTGCCAGCAGCTTAGAAGGGACTAGCGGAGCTTCCGAGCAGTTCTTC.

V is TRBV10-3 and J is TRBJ2-7, with unresolved D. Germline assignment: CDR1 ENHRY and CDR2 SYGVKD. V was cut by 3 bases and J by 1 base, with 16 bases left in between. CDR3 length: 16 residues. CDR3: CAISEPYVSASYEQYF. CDR3 nucleotide sequence: TGTGCCATCAGTGAACCTTATGTGTCTGCTTCCTACGAGCAGTACTTC.

This clonotype appeared many times. The junction and the germline gene differ at one end; a read error may be behind it. This chain links TRBV19 with TRBJ1-1; D unresolved. Germline lookup yields CDR1 LNHDA and CDR2 SQIVND (reference sequence). This CDR3 region has 13 residues. The CDR3 spells CASSIGRNTEAFF. CDR3 bases: TGTGCCAGCAGTATAGGCCGGAACACTGAAGCTTTCTTT.

The chain recombines TRBV6-1 with TRBJ1-6; D gene uncertain. Germline V gene sequence: CDR1 MNHNS, CDR2 SASEGT. V was pared by 7 bases and J by 7 bases, with 17 bases between. The CDR3 runs to 15 residues. In DNA, the CDR3 is TGTGCCAGCACCAAAGATGGCCTACTCAATTCACCCCTCCACTTT. It is translated as CASTKDGLLNSPLHF.